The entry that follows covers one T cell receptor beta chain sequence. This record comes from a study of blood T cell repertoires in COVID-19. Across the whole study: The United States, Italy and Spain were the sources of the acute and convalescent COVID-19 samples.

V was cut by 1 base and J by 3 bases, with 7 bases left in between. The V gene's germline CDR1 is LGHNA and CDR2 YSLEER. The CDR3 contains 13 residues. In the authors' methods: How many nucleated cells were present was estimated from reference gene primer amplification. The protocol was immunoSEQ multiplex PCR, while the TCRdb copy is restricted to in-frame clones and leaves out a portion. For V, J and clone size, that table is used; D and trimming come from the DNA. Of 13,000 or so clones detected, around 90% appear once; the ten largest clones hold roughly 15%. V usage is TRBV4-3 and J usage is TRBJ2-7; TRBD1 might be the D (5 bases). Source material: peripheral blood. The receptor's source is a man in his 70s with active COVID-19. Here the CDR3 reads CASSQVDSYEQYF. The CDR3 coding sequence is TGCGCCAGCAGCCAAGTTGACAGCTACGAGCAGTACTTC.